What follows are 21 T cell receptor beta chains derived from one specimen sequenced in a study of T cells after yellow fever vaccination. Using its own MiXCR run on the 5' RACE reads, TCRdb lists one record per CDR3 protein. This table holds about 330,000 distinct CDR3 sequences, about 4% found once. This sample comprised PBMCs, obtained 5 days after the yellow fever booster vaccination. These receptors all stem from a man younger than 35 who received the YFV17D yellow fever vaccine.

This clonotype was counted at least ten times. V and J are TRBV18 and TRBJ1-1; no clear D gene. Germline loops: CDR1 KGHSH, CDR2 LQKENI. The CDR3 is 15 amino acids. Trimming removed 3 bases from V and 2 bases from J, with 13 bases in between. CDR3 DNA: TGTGCCAGCTCACCTCACCCCCCAGACAACACTGAAGCTTTCTTT. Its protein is CASSPHPPDNTEAFF.

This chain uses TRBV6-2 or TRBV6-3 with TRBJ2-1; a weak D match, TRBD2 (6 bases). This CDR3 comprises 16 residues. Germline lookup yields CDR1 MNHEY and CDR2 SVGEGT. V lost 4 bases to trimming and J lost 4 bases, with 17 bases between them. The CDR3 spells CASSWRARVPYNEQFF. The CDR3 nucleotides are TGTGCCAGCAGTTGGAGGGCCAGGGTGCCATACAATGAGCAGTTCTTC.

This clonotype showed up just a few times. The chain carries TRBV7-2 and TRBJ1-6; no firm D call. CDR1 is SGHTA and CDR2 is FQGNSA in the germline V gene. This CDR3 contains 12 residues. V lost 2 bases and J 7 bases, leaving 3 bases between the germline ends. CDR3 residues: CASSLRNSPLHF. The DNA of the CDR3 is TGTGCCAGCAGCTTACGAAATTCACCCCTCCACTTT. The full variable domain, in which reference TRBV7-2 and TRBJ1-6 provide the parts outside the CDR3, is GAGVSQSPSNKVTEKGKDVELRCDPISGHTALYWYRQSLGQGLEFLIYFQGNSAPDKSGLPSDRFSAERTGGSVSTLTIQRTQQEDSAVYLCASSLRNSPLHFGNGTRLTVT.

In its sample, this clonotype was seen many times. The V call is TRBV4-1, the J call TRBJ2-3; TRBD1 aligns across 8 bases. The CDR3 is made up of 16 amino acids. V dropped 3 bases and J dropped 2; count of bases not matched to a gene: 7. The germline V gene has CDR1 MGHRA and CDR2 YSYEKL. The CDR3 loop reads CASSHSGTGYTDTQYF. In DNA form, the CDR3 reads TGCGCCAGCAGCCACTCCGGGACAGGATACACAGATACGCAGTATTTT.

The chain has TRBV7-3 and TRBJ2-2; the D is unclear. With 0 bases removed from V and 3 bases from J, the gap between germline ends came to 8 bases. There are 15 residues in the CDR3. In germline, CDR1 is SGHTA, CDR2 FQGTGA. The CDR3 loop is CASSLTRGYTGELFF. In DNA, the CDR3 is TGTGCCAGCAGCTTAACTCGAGGTTACACCGGGGAGCTGTTTTTT.

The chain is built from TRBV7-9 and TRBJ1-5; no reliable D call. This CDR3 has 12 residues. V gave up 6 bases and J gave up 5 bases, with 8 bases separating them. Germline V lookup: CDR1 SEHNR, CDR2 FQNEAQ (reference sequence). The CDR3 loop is CASRDEDQPQHF. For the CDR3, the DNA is TGTGCCAGCAGGGACGAAGATCAGCCCCAGCATTTT.

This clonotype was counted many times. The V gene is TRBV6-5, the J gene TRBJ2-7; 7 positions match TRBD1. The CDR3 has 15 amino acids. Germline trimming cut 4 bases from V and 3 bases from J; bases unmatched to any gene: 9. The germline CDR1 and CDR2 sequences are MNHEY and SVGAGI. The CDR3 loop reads CASSFWNRGDYEQYF. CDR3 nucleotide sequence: TGTGCCAGCAGTTTCTGGAACAGGGGTGACTACGAGCAGTACTTC.

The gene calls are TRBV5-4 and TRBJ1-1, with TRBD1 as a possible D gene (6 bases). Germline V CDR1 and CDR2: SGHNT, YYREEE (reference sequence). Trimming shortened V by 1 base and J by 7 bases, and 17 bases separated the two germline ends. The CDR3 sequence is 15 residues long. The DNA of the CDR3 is TGTGCCAGCAGCTTGTCACAGGGAAGGTATAGTGAAGCTTTCTTT. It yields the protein CASSLSQGRYSEAFF.

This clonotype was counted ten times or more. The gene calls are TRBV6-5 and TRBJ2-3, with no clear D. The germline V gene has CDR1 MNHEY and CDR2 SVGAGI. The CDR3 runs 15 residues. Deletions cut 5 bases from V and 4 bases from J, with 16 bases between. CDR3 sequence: CASSPWTAVADTQYF. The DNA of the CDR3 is TGTGCCAGCAGTCCATGGACCGCAGTAGCAGATACGCAGTATTTT.

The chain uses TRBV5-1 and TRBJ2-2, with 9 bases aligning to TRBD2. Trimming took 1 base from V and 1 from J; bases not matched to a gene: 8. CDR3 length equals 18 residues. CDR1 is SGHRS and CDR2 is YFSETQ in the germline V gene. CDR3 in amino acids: CASSLWSSGGMNTGELFF. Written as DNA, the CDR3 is TGCGCCAGCAGCTTGTGGTCGAGCGGGGGGATGAACACCGGGGAGCTGTTTTTT.

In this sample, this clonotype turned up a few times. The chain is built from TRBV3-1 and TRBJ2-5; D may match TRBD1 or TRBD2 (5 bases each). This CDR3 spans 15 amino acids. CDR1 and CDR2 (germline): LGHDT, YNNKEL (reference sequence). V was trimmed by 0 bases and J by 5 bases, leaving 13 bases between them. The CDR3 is CASSQDLGRRETQYF. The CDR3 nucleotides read TGTGCCAGCAGCCAAGATCTGGGACGCCGGGAGACCCAGTACTTC.

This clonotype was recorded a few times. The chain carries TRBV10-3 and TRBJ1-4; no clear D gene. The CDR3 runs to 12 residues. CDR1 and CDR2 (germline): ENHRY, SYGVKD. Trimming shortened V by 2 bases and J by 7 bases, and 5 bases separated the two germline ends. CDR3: CAISEPSEKLFF. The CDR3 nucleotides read TGTGCCATCAGTGAGCCGAGTGAAAAACTGTTTTTT.

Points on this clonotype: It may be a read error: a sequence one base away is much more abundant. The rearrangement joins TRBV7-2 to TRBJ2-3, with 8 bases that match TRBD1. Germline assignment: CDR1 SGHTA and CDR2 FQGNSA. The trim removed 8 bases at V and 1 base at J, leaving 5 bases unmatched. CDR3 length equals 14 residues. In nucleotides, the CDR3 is TGTGCCAGCTGGGGACAGGTGGGCACAGATACGCAGTATTTT. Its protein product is CASWGQVGTDTQYF.

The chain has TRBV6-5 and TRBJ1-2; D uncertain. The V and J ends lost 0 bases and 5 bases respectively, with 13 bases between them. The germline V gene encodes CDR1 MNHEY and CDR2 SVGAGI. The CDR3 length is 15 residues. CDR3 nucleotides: TGTGCCAGCAGTTACTCGATTTTGGTGGGATATGGCTACACCTTC. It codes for CASSYSILVGYGYTF.

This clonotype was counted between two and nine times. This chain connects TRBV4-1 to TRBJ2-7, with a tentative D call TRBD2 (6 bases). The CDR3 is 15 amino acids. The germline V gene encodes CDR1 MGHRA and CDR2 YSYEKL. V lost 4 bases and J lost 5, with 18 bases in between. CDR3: CASSLKAGGRDEQYV. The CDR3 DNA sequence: TGCGCCAGCAGCCTGAAAGCCGGGGGACGGGACGAGCAGTACGTC.

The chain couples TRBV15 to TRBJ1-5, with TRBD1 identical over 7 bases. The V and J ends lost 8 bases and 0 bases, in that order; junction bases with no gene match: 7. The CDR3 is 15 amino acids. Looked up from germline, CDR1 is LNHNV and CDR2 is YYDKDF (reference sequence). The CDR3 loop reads CATHSTGNSNQPQHF. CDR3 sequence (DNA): TGTGCCACCCATTCGACAGGGAATAGCAATCAGCCCCAGCATTTT.

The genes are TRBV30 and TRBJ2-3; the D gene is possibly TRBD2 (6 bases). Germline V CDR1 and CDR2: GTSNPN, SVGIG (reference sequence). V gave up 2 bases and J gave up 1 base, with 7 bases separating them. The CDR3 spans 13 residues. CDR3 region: CAWSPGGTDTQYF. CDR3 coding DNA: TGTGCCTGGAGTCCGGGGGGCACAGATACGCAGTATTTT.

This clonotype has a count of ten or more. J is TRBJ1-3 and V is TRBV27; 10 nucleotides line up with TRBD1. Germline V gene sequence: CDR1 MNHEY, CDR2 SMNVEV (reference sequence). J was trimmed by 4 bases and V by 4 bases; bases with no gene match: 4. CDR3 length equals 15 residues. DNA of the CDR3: TGTGCCAGCAGTTCTGGGACAGGGGCCGGAAACACCATATATTTT. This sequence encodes CASSSGTGAGNTIYF.

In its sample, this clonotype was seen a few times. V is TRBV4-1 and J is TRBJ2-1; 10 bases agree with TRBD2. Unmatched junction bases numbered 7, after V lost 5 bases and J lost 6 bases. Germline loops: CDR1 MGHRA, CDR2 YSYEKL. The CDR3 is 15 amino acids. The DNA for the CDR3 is TGCGCCAGCAGCTACAGCGGGGGGGCCGCCAATGAGCAGTTCTTC. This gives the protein CASSYSGGAANEQFF.

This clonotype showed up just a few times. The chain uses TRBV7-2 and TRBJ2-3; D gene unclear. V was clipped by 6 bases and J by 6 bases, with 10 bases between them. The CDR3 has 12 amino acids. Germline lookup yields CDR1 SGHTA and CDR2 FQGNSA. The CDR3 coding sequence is TGTGCCAGCAGGCTATCCGGCGATACGCAGTATTTT. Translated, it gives CASRLSGDTQYF.

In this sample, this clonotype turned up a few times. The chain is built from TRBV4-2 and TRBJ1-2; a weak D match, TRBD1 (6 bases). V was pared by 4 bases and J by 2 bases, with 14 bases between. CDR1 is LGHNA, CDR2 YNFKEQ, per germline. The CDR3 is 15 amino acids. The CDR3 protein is CASSPRGGGNYGYTF. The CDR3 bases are TGTGCCAGCAGCCCCCGAGGGGGGGGCAACTATGGCTACACCTTC.